This record concerns one T cell receptor beta chain sequence. The PCR contained 60 Vbeta and 13 Jbeta primers. Here immunoSEQ multiplex PCR was the method, and the copy in TCRdb shows in-frame clones only, minus some. Of tens of thousands of clones listed, 78% are singletons. The data stem from a study of cytomegalovirus exposure and HLA in healthy donors. Sequencing was performed on PBMCs. This sequence originates from a man aged 35-49 years in good health and CMV-seronegative.

The DNA of the CDR3 is TGTGCCAGCAGTCCCCTAACTGACAGACCGGCCTACGAGCAGTACTTC. Translated: CASSPLTDRPAYEQYF. The chain recombines TRBV6-6 with TRBJ2-7, with D perhaps matching TRBD1 (5 bases). V was clipped by 5 bases and J by 2 bases, with 19 bases between them. The V gene's germline CDR1 is MNHNY and CDR2 SVGAGI (reference sequence). The length of the CDR3 is 16 residues.